The present TCR beta chain was sequenced within a study of blood T cell repertoires in COVID-19. Data came from immunoSEQ multiplex PCR; TCRdb stores just in-frame clones and leaves some out. The repertoire holds roughly 76,000 clones, with over 75% as singletons. Germline CDR1 WSHSY, CDR2 SAAADI. The trim removed 4 bases at V and 9 bases at J, leaving 21 bases unmatched. The CDR3 covers 17 residues. This TCR was sampled from a woman older than 75 with active or convalescent COVID-19. The chain carries TRBV10-2 and TRBJ2-7; TRBD1 aligns across 7 bases. Sequenced sample: peripheral blood. CDR3 in amino acids: CASSGLGRDSIVSGQYF. In nucleotides, the CDR3 is TGCGCCAGCAGTGGCCTGGGAAGGGACAGTATTGTTTCGGGGCAGTACTTC.